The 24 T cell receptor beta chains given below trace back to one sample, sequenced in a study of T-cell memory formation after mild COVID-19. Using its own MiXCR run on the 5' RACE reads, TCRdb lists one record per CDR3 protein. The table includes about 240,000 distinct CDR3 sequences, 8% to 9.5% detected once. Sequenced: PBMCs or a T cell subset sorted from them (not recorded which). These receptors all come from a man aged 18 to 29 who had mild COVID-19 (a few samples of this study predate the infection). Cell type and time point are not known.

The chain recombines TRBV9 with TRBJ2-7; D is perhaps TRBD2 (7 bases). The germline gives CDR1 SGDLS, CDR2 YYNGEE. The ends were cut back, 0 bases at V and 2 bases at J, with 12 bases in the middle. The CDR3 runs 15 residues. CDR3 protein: CASSVGRGAAYEQYF. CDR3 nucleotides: TGTGCCAGCAGCGTAGGTCGGGGGGCAGCCTACGAGCAGTACTTC.

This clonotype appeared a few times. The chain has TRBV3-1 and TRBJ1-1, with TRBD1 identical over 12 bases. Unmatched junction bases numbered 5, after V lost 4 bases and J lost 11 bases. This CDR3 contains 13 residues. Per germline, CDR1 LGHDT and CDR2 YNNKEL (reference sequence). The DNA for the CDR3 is TGTGCCAGCAGCCTGGGACAGGGGGCTAGCGCTTTCTTT. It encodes CASSLGQGASAFF.

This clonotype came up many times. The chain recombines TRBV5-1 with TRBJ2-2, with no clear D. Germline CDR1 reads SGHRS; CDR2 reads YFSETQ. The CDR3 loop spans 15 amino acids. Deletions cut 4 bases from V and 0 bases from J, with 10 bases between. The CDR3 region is CASSLRRPNTGELFF. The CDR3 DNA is TGCGCCAGCAGCCTCAGACGGCCGAACACCGGGGAGCTGTTTTTT.

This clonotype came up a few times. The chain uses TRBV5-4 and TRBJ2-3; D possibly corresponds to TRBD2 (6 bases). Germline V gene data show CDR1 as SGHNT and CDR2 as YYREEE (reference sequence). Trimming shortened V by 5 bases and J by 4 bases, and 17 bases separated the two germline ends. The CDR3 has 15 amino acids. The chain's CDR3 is CASSYPGLLADTQYF. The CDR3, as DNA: TGTGCCAGCAGTTATCCGGGACTTCTCGCAGATACGCAGTATTTT.

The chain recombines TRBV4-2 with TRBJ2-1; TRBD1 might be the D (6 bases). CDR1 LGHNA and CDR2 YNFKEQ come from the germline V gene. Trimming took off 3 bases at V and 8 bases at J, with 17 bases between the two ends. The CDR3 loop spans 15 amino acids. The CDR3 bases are TGTGCCAGCAGCCATGTGGGGGCCCTGGAGGATGAGCAGTTCTTC. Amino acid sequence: CASSHVGALEDEQFF.

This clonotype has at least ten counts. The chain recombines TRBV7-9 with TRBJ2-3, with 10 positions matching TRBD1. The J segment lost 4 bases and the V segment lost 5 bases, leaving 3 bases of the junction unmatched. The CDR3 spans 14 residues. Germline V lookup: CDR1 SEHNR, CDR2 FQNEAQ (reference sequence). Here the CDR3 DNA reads TGTGCCAGCAGCCGGGACAGGGGTCCAGATACGCAGTATTTT. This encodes CASSRDRGPDTQYF.

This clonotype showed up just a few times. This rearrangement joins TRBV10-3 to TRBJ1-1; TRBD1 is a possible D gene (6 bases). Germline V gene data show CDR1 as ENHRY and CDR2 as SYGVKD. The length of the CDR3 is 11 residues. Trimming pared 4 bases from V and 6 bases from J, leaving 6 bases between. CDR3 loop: CAISGGPEAFF. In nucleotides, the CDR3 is TGTGCCATCAGTGGGGGGCCTGAAGCTTTCTTT.

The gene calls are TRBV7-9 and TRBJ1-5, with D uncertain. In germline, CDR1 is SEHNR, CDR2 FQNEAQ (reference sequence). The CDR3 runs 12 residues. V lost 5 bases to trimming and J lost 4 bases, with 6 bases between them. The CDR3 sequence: CASSLTNQPQHF. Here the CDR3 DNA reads TGTGCCAGCAGCCTGACTAATCAGCCCCAGCATTTT.

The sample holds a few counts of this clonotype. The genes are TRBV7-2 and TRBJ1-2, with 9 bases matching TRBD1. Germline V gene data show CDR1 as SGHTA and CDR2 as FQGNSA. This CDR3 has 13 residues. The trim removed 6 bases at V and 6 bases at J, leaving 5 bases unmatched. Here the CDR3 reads CASRTQGANGYTF. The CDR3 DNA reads TGTGCCAGCAGGACACAGGGGGCTAATGGCTACACCTTC. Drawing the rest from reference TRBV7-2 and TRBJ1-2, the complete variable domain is GAGVSQSPSNKVTEKGKDVELRCDPISGHTALYWYRQSLGQGLEFLIYFQGNSAPDKSGLPSDRFSAERTGGSVSTLTIQRTQQEDSAVYLCASRTQGANGYTFGSGTRLTVV.

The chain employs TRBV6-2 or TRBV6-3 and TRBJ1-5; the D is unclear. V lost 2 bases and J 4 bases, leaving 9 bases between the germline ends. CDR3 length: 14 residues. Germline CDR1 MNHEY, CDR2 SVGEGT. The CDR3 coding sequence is TGTGCCAGCAGTTACAAGGGAGGGAATCAGCCCCAGCATTTT. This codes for CASSYKGGNQPQHF.

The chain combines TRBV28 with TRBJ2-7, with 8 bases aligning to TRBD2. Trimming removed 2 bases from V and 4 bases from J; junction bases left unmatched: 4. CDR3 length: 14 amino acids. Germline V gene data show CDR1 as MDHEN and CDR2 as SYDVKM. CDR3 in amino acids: CASSLRGGFYEQYV. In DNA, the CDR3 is TGTGCCAGCAGTTTACGGGGGGGATTTTACGAGCAGTACGTC.

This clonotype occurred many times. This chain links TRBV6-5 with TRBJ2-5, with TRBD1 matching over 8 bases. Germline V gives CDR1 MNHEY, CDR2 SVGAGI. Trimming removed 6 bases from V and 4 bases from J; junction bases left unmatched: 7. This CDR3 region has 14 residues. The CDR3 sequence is CASRLDRGRETQYF. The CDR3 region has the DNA TGTGCCAGCAGGCTCGACAGGGGTAGAGAGACCCAGTACTTC.

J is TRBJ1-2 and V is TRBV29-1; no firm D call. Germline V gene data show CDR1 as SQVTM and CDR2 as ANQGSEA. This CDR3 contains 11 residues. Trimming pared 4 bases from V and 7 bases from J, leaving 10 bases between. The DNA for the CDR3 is TGCAGCGTTGTCCGGGAACTTGGCTACACCTTC. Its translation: CSVVRELGYTF. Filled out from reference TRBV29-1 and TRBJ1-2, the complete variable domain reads SAVISQKPSRDICQRGTSLTIQCQVDSQVTMMFWYRQQPGQSLTLIATANQGSEATYESGFVIDKFPISRPNLTFSTLTVSNMSPEDSSIYLCSVVRELGYTFGSGTRLTVV.

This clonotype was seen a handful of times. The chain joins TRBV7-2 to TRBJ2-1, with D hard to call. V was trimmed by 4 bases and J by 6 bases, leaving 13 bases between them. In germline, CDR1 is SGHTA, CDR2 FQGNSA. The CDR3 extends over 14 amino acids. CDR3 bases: TGTGCCAGCAGCTCGGTGGTCGGGTTCAATGAGCAGTTCTTC. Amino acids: CASSSVVGFNEQFF. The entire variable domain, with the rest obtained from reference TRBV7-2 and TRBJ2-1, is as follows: GAGVSQSPSNKVTEKGKDVELRCDPISGHTALYWYRQSLGQGLEFLIYFQGNSAPDKSGLPSDRFSAERTGGSVSTLTIQRTQQEDSAVYLCASSSVVGFNEQFFGPGTRLTVL.

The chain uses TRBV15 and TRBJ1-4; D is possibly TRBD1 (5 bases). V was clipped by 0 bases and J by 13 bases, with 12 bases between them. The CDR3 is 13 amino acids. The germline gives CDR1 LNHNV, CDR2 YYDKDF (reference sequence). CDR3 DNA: TGTGCCACCAGCAGAGAATTGGAGGGGTTACTGTTTTTT. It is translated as CATSRELEGLLFF.

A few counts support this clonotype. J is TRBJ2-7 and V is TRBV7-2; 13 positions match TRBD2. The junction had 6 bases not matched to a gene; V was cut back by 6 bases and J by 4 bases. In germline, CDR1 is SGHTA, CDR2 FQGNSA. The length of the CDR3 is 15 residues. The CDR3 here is CASSPGTSGVYEQYV. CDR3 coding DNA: TGTGCCAGCAGTCCGGGGACTAGCGGGGTGTACGAGCAGTACGTC.

The CDR3 DNA reads as TGTGCCACCGGGACTAGCACAGATACGCAGTATTTT. Its translation: CATGTSTDTQYF. V usage is TRBV6-5 and J usage is TRBJ2-3; possible D gene TRBD2, 6 bases. The CDR3 has 12 residues. Per the germline V gene, CDR1 is MNHEY and CDR2 is SVGAGI. The V end was cut by 10 bases, the J end by 0 bases, with 8 bases between.

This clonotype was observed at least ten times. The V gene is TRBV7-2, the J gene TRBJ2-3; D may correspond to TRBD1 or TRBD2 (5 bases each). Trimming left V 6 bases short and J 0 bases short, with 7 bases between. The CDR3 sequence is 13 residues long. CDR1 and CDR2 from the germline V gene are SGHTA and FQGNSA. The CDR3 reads CASRGVSTDTQYF. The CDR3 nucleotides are TGTGCCAGCAGGGGGGTTAGCACAGATACGCAGTATTTT.

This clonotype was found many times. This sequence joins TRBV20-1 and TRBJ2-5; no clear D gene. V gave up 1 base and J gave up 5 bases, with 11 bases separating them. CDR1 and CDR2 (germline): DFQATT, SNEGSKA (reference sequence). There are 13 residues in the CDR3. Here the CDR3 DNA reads TGCAGTGCTAGAGTGCCGGGTAGGGAGACCCAGTACTTC. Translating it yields CSARVPGRETQYF.

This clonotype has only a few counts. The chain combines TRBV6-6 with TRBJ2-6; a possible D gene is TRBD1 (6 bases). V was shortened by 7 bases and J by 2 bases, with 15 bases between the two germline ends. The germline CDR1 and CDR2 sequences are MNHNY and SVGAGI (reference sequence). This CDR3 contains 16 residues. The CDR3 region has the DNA TGTGCCAGCATCGAACAGGGAGCTACTGGGGCCAACGTCCTGACTTTC. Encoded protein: CASIEQGATGANVLTF.

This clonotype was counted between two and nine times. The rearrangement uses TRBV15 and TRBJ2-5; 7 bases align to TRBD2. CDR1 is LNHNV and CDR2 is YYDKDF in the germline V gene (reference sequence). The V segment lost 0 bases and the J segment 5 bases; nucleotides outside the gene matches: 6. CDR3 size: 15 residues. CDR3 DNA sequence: TGTGCCACCAGCAGAGATTACGGGGAGGGGGAGACCCAGTACTTC. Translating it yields CATSRDYGEGETQYF.

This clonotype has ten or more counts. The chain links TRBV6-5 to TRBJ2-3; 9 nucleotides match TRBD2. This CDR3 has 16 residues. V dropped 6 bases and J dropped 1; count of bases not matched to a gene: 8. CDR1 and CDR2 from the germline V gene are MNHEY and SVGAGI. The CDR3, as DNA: TGTGCCAGCAGAGCTTTTGAGCGGGGGGGCACAGATACGCAGTATTTT. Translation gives CASRAFERGGTDTQYF.

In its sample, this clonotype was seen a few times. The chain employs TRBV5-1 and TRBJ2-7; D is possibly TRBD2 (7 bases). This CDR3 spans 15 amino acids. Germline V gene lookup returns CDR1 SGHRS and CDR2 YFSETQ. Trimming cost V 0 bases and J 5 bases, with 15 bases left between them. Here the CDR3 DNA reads TGCGCCAGCAGCTTGGGGCGGGGGCGCCTCGACGAGCAGTACGTC. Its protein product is CASSLGRGRLDEQYV.

The CDR3 sequence: CASSPGRGVGQPQHF. The CDR3 DNA reads as TGTGCCAGCAGCCCCGGACGCGGAGTAGGGCAGCCCCAGCATTTT. This chain connects TRBV7-3 to TRBJ1-5; D unclear. The CDR3 is 15 amino acids. Germline V gene sequence: CDR1 SGHTA, CDR2 FQGTGA. Trimming took off 5 bases at V and 7 bases at J, with 18 bases between the two ends.